These 20 T cell receptor beta chains were all obtained from the same sample, sequenced in a study of shared clonotypes between healthy human individuals. Assay used: immunoSEQ multiplex PCR; TCRdb lists only in-frame clones, some missing. The sample lists approximately 710,000 clones, about 90% seen once, with 34% in the top ten. Sequenced sample: memory CD8+ T cells from PBMCs. The subset here: CD45RO+ cells pooled with CCR7-negative TemRA cells. The receptors here all came from a man between 18 and 29 years old in good health. Some clones in this sample may be carry-over from other donors' samples.

The chain joins TRBV30 to TRBJ2-7, with D perhaps matching TRBD2 (5 bases). Germline CDR1 is GTSNPN and CDR2 is SVGIG (reference sequence). The germline V and J ends were trimmed by 5 bases and 2 bases, with 13 bases remaining between them. This CDR3 region has 13 residues. The CDR3 spells CAWGPTRAYEQYF. As DNA, the CDR3 is TGTGCCTGGGGCCCCACTAGGGCCTACGAGCAGTACTTC.

This chain connects TRBV19 to TRBJ2-5, with 13 nucleotides matching TRBD2. Germline CDR1 is LNHDA and CDR2 is SQIVND (reference sequence). J lost 4 bases, V lost 4 bases, and 6 bases had no gene match. The CDR3 length is 16 residues. CDR3 sequence: CASSRGLAGVSETQYF. The CDR3 bases are TGTGCCAGTAGTAGAGGACTAGCGGGAGTCTCAGAGACCCAGTACTTC.

The V and J genes are TRBV7-9 and TRBJ1-3; D gene ambiguous. Germline CDR1 SEHNR, CDR2 FQNEAQ (reference sequence). Trimming took off 5 bases at V and 0 bases at J, with 20 bases between the two ends. This CDR3 region has 18 residues. Here the CDR3 DNA reads TGTGCCAGCAGCCTACCCTTAAGGTCAGCAGGCTCTGGAAACACCATATATTTT. Translation: CASSLPLRSAGSGNTIYF. Variable domain in full (rest from reference TRBV7-9 and TRBJ1-3): DTGVSQNPRHKITKRGQNVTFRCDPISEHNRLYWYRQTLGQGPEFLTYFQNEAQLEKSRLLSDRFSAERPKGSFSTLEIQRTEQGDSAMYLCASSLPLRSAGSGNTIYFGEGSWLTVV.

The chain is built from TRBV5-6 and TRBJ2-1, with TRBD2 matching over 11 bases. This CDR3 comprises 19 residues. V gave up 4 bases and J gave up 0 bases; unmatched junction bases: 12. Germline assignment: CDR1 SGHDT and CDR2 YYEEEE. Here the CDR3 DNA reads TGTGCCAGCAGCATTTCCGGGACTAGCGGCATTAGCTCCTACAATGAGCAGTTCTTC. This encodes CASSISGTSGISSYNEQFF. Together with reference TRBV5-6 and TRBJ2-1, the CDR3 gives the full variable domain: DAGVTQSPTHLIKTRGQQVTLRCSPKSGHDTVSWYQQALGQGPQFIFQYYEEEERQRGNFPDRFSGHQFPNYSSELNVNALLLGDSALYLCASSISGTSGISSYNEQFFGPGTRLTVL.

The rearrangement uses TRBV19 and TRBJ1-2; 9 positions match TRBD1. The CDR3 loop spans 12 amino acids. CDR1 is LNHDA, CDR2 SQIVND, per germline (reference sequence). V dropped 9 bases and J dropped 4; count of bases not matched to a gene: 3. The DNA for the CDR3 is TGTGCCAGCCGGACAGGGGCCTATGGCTACACCTTC. As protein: CASRTGAYGYTF.

The J gene is TRBJ2-3, the V gene TRBV21-1; TRBD2, the table's D call, lacks a check against the DNA. TRBV21-1 is labeled a pseudogene. The CDR3 covers 17 residues. The CDR3 DNA reads as TGTGCCAGCAGCTCGCAGGGACTAGCGGACAGTACAGATACGCAGTATTTT. The encoded protein is CASSSQGLADSTDTQYF.

The CDR3 region has the DNA TGCAGCGCCGCACCACTCACAGACTATGGCTACACCTTC. This gives the protein CSAAPLTDYGYTF. V usage is TRBV29-1 and J usage is TRBJ1-2, with D unclear. Between the trimmed V and J ends, which lost 7 bases and 3 bases, there was a span of 15 bases. The germline V gene has CDR1 SQVTM and CDR2 ANQGSEA. The CDR3 is made up of 13 amino acids.

This clone showed up just a few times. The rearrangement links TRBV6-1 to TRBJ2-7, with D possibly TRBD2 on 5 matching bases. Germline V gene data show CDR1 as MNHNS and CDR2 as SASEGT. This CDR3 is 12 amino acids long. Trimming pared 10 bases from V and 6 bases from J, leaving 16 bases between. CDR3 DNA sequence: TGTGCCACCCTTTCTAGCACCCGCGAGCAGTACTTC. This sequence encodes CATLSSTREQYF.

This chain joins TRBV11-2 and TRBJ2-1, with 7 bases that match TRBD1. The trim removed 5 bases at V and 7 bases at J, leaving 8 bases unmatched. Germline assignment: CDR1 SGHAT and CDR2 FQNNGV. The CDR3 is 14 amino acids. CDR3: CASSPMDRLNEQFF. CDR3 nucleotide sequence: TGTGCCAGCAGCCCTATGGACAGGCTAAATGAGCAGTTCTTC. The whole variable domain, filled in from reference TRBV11-2 and TRBJ2-1, reads EAGVAQSPRYKIIEKRQSVAFWCNPISGHATLYWYQQILGQGPKLLIQFQNNGVVDDSQLPKDRFSAERLKGVDSTLKIQPAKLEDSAVYLCASSPMDRLNEQFFGPGTRLTVL.

The chain recombines TRBV5-3 with TRBJ2-2; the D gene is possibly TRBD1 (5 bases). TRBV5-3 is marked as an open reading frame, function uncertain. V was shortened by 4 bases and J by 0 bases, with 13 bases between the two germline ends. This CDR3 region has 16 residues. This chain's CDR3 is CARSAYEQANTGELFF. The CDR3, as DNA: TGTGCCAGAAGCGCCTACGAACAGGCGAACACCGGGGAGCTGTTTTTT.

This chain uses TRBV2 with TRBJ1-1, with D tentatively TRBD1 (5 bases). V lost 2 bases and J 0 bases, leaving 13 bases between the germline ends. CDR3 size: 16 residues. Germline loops: CDR1 SNHLY, CDR2 FYNNEI. The CDR3 here is CASSERDRPLNTEAFF. The CDR3 DNA sequence: TGTGCCAGCAGTGAAAGGGACCGACCCTTGAACACTGAAGCTTTCTTT.

The rearrangement uses TRBV7-9 and TRBJ1-2; TRBD1 might be the D (6 bases). CDR3 length: 18 residues. CDR1 is SEHNR, CDR2 FQNEAQ, per germline (reference sequence). Trimming removed 1 base at V and 2 bases at J, with 20 bases between. CDR3 coding DNA: TGTGCCAGCAGCTTAGGGTCCCGACCGGGACAAGGAAACTATGGCTACACCTTC. This encodes CASSLGSRPGQGNYGYTF.

V gene TRBV11-2 combines with J gene TRBJ2-3; the D gene could be TRBD1 or TRBD2 (5 bases each). This CDR3 has 15 amino acids. Germline V gene sequence: CDR1 SGHAT, CDR2 FQNNGV. Trimming left V 4 bases short and J 4 bases short, with 15 bases between. In DNA form, the CDR3 reads TGTGCCAGCAGCTCGGGACCAAACGACGCAGATACGCAGTATTTT. Its translation: CASSSGPNDADTQYF.

The gene calls are TRBV4-2 and TRBJ2-3; D gene unclear. This CDR3 is 15 amino acids long. V was clipped by 2 bases and J by 0 bases, with 9 bases between them. Germline V gives CDR1 LGHNA, CDR2 YNFKEQ. The CDR3 loop is CASSQWGDSTDTQYF. CDR3 bases: TGTGCCAGCAGCCAATGGGGTGACAGCACAGATACGCAGTATTTT.

The V gene is TRBV7-2, the J gene TRBJ2-7; 7 bases agree with TRBD2. J was trimmed by 2 bases and V by 8 bases; bases with no gene match: 6. CDR3 length equals 13 residues. Germline values: CDR1 SGHTA, CDR2 FQGNSA. Written as DNA, the CDR3 is TGTGCCAGCTGGAGCGGGGCACCCTACGAGCAGTACTTC. Its protein is CASWSGAPYEQYF.

The chain joins TRBV5-4 to TRBJ2-2; D uncertain. The CDR3 covers 17 residues. V lost 0 bases and J lost 1, with 13 bases in between. From germline, CDR1 is SGHNT and CDR2 YYREEE (reference sequence). The CDR3 DNA reads as TGTGCCAGCAGCTTGGCCGTAGGTCTTCGGAACACCGGGGAGCTGTTTTTT. Translating gives CASSLAVGLRNTGELFF.

The chain recombines TRBV6-5 with TRBJ2-1, with D maybe TRBD1 (6 bases). Germline CDR1 reads MNHEY; CDR2 reads SVGAGI. Trimming removed 5 bases at V and 10 bases at J, with 15 bases between. CDR3 length: 13 residues. CDR3 amino acids: CASSDRPSEEQFF. The CDR3, as DNA: TGTGCCAGCAGTGACAGGCCTTCAGAGGAGCAGTTCTTC.

The chain combines TRBV25-1 with TRBJ2-7; 10 bases align to TRBD1. V dropped 3 bases and J dropped 2; count of bases not matched to a gene: 10. The CDR3 sequence is 17 residues long. The germline V gene encodes CDR1 MGHDK and CDR2 SYGVNS. The CDR3 here is CASSEVGGQGRTYEQYF. The CDR3, as DNA: TGTGCCAGCAGTGAGGTCGGGGGACAGGGGCGTACCTACGAGCAGTACTTC.

The rearrangement joins TRBV15 to TRBJ2-3; D remains ambiguous. Germline V gene sequence: CDR1 LNHNV, CDR2 YYDKDF (reference sequence). The CDR3 extends over 13 amino acids. V shed 0 bases and J shed 4 bases, with 5 bases lying between them. The CDR3 DNA is TGTGCCACCAGCAGAGATGTCCCAGATACGCAGTATTTT. Translating gives CATSRDVPDTQYF.

The V and J genes are TRBV2 and TRBJ2-7, with 10 bases that match TRBD2. The CDR3 totals 17 residues. Germline V gives CDR1 SNHLY, CDR2 FYNNEI. J gave up 2 bases and V 6 bases, and 13 bases lay outside the gene matches. CDR3: CASRNKRTSGPAYEQYF. CDR3 DNA sequence: TGTGCCAGCAGAAACAAGAGGACTAGCGGACCGGCCTACGAGCAGTACTTC. The entire variable domain, with the rest obtained from reference TRBV2 and TRBJ2-7, is as follows: EPEVTQTPSHQVTQMGQEVILRCVPISNHLYFYWYRQILGQKVEFLVSFYNNEISEKSEIFDDQFSVERPDGSNFTLKIRSTKLEDSAMYFCASRNKRTSGPAYEQYFGPGTRLTVT.